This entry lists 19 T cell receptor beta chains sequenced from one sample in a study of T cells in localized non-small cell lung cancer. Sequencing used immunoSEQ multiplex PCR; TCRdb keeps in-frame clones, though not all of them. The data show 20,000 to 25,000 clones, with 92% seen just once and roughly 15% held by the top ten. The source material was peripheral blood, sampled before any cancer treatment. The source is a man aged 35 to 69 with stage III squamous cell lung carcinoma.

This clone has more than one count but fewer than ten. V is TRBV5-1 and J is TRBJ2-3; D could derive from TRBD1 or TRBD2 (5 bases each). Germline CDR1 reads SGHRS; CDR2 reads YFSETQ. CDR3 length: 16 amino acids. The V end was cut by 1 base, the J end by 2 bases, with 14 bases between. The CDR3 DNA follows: TGCGCCAGCAGCTTGCCTACCGGGACCTTCACAGATACGCAGTATTTT. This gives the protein CASSLPTGTFTDTQYF.

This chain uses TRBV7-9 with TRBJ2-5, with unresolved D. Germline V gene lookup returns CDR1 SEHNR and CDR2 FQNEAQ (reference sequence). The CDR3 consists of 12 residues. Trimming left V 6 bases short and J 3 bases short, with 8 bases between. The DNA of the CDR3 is TGTGCCAGCAGTCCCGCTGAAGAGACCCAGTACTTC. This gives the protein CASSPAEETQYF.

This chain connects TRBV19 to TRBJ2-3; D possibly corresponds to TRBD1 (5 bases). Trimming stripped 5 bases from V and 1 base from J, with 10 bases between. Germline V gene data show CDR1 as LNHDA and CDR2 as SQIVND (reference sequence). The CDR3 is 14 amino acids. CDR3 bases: TGTGCCAGTAGTCAGGGCTACCGCACAGATACGCAGTATTTT. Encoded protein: CASSQGYRTDTQYF. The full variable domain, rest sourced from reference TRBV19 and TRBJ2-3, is DGGITQSPKYLFRKEGQNVTLSCEQNLNHDAMYWYRQDPGQGLRLIYYSQIVNDFQKGDIAEGYSVSREKKESFPLTVTSAQKNPTAFYLCASSQGYRTDTQYFGPGTRLTVL.

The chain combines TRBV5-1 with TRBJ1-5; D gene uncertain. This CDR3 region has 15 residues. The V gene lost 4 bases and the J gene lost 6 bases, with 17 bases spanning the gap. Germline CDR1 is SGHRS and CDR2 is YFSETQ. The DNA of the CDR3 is TGCGCCAGCAGCCCCGGTCACAGTATGGTTCAGCCCCAGCATTTT. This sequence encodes CASSPGHSMVQPQHF. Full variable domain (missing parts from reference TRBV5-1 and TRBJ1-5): KAGVTQTPRYLIKTRGQQVTLSCSPISGHRSVSWYQQTPGQGLQFLFEYFSETQRNKGNFPGRFSGRQFSNSRSEMNVSTLELGDSALYLCASSPGHSMVQPQHFGDGTRLSIL.

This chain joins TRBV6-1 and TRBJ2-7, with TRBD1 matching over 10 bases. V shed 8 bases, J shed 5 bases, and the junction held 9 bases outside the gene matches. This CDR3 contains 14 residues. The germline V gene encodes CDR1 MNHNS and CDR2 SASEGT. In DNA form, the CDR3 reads TGTGCCAGCTTAAGACAGGGGGCGAAGGACGAGCAGTACTTC. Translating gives CASLRQGAKDEQYF.

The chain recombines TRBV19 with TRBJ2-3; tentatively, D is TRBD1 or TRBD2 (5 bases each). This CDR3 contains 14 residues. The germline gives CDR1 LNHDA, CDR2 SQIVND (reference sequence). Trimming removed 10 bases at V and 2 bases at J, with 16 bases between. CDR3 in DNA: TGTGCCACTCGCACCGGGACCGCCACAGATACGCAGTATTTT. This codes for CATRTGTATDTQYF.

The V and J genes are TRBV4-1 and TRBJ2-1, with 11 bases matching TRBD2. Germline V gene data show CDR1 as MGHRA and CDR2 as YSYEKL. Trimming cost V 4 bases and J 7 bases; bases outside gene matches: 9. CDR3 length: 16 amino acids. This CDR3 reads CASSPETSGARNEQFF. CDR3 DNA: TGCGCCAGCAGCCCGGAGACTAGCGGGGCACGAAATGAGCAGTTCTTC.

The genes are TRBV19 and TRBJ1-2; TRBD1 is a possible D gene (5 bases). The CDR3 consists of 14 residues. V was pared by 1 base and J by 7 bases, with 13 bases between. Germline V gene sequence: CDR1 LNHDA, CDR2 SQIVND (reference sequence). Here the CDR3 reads CASSIGQSVGGYTF. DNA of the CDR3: TGTGCCAGTAGTATAGGACAGTCTGTCGGTGGCTACACCTTC.

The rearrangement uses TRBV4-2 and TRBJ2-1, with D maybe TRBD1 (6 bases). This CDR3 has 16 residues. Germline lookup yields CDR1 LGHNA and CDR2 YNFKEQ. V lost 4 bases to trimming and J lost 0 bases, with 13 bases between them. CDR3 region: CASSLPTGRSYNEQFF. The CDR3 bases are TGTGCCAGCAGCCTACCGACAGGCCGCTCCTACAATGAGCAGTTCTTC.

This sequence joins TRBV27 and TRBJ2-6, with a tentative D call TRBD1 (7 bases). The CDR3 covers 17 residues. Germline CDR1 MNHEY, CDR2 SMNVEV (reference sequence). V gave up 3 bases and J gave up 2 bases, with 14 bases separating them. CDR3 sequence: CASSFAGGIPGANVLTF. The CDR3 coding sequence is TGTGCCAGCAGTTTTGCAGGGGGGATCCCTGGGGCCAACGTCCTGACTTTC.

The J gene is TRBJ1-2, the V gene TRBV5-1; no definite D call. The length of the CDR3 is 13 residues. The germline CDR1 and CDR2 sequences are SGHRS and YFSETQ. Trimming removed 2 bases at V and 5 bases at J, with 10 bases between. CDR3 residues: CASSFTSFYGYTF. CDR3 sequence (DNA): TGCGCCAGCAGCTTTACGAGTTTTTATGGCTACACCTTC. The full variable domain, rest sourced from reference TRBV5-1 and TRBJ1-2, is KAGVTQTPRYLIKTRGQQVTLSCSPISGHRSVSWYQQTPGQGLQFLFEYFSETQRNKGNFPGRFSGRQFSNSRSEMNVSTLELGDSALYLCASSFTSFYGYTFGSGTRLTVV.

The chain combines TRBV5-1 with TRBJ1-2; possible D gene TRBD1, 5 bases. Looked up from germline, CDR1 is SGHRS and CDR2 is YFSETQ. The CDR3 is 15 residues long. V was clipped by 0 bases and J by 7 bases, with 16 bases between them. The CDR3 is CASSLEGIARVGYTF. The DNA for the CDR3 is TGCGCCAGCAGCTTGGAAGGTATCGCCAGGGTTGGCTACACCTTC.

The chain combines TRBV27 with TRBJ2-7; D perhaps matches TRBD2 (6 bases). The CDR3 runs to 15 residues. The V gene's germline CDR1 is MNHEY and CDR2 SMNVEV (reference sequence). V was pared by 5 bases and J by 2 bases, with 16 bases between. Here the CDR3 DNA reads TGTGCCAGCAGTCTCGGCCGGGACTTTACCTACGAGCAGTACTTC. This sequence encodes CASSLGRDFTYEQYF.

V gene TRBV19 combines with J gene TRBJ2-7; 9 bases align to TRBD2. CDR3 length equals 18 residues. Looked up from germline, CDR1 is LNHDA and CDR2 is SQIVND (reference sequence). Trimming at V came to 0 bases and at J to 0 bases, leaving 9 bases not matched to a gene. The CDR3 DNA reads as TGTGCCAGTAGTATAGACCTCTTAGCGGGAGCGAGCTCCTACGAGCAGTACTTC. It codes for CASSIDLLAGASSYEQYF.

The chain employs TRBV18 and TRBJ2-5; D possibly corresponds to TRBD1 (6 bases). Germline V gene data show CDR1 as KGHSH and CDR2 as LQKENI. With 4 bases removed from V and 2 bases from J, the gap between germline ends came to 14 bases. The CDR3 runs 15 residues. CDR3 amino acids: CASSQTIGGQETQYF. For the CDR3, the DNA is TGTGCCAGCTCACAGACGATAGGGGGACAAGAGACCCAGTACTTC.

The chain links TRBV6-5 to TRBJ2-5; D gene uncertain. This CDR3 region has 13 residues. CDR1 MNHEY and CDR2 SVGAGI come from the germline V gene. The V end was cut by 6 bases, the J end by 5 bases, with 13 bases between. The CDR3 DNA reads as TGTGCCAGCAGAAAGCTCCCGGTCGAGACCCAGTACTTC. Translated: CASRKLPVETQYF.

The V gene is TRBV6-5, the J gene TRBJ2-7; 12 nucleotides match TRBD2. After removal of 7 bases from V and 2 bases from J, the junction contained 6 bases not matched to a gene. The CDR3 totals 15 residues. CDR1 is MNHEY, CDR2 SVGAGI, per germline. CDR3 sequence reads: CASTQLAGGPYEQYF. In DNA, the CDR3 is TGTGCCAGCACTCAGCTAGCGGGAGGGCCCTACGAGCAGTACTTC.

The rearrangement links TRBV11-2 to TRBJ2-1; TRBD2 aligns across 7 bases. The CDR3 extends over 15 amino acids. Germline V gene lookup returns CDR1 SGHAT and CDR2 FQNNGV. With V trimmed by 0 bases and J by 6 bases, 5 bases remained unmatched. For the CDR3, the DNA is TGTGCCAGCAGCTTAGACGGTGGGGGGGGCAATGAGCAGTTCTTC. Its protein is CASSLDGGGGNEQFF. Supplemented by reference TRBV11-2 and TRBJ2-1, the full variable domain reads EAGVAQSPRYKIIEKRQSVAFWCNPISGHATLYWYQQILGQGPKLLIQFQNNGVVDDSQLPKDRFSAERLKGVDSTLKIQPAKLEDSAVYLCASSLDGGGGNEQFFGPGTRLTVL.

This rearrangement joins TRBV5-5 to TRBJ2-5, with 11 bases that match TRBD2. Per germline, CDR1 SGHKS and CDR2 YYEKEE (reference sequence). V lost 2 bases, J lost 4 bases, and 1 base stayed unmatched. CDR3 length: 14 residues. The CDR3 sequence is CASSLGLAGETQYF. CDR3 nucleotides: TGTGCCAGCAGCTTAGGACTAGCGGGAGAGACCCAGTACTTC.